This T cell receptor (beta chain) was identified during a study of cytomegalovirus exposure and HLA in healthy donors. Points from the study as a whole: Later genetic work tied a missense DCLRE1C variant to beta-chain V and J trimming.

The CDR3 is made up of 12 amino acids. V was shortened by 5 bases and J by 11 bases, with 15 bases between the two germline ends. Looked up from germline, CDR1 is LNHNV and CDR2 is YYDKDF (reference sequence). Concerning this clone itself: What it binds is unknown.

60 Vbeta and 13 Jbeta primers were used in PCR. TCRdb's table, derived via immunoSEQ multiplex PCR, lists solely in-frame clones and lacks some. The repertoire holds roughly 150,000 clones, with around two thirds as singletons. The TCR originated in a young man in good health and CMV-seropositive. This chain uses TRBV15 with TRBJ2-5, with a possible D match to TRBD2 (5 bases). Specimen: PBMCs. CDR3 loop: CATSRTLGEQYF. CDR3 nucleotides: TGTGCCACCAGCCGCACCCTCGGGGAGCAGTACTTC.